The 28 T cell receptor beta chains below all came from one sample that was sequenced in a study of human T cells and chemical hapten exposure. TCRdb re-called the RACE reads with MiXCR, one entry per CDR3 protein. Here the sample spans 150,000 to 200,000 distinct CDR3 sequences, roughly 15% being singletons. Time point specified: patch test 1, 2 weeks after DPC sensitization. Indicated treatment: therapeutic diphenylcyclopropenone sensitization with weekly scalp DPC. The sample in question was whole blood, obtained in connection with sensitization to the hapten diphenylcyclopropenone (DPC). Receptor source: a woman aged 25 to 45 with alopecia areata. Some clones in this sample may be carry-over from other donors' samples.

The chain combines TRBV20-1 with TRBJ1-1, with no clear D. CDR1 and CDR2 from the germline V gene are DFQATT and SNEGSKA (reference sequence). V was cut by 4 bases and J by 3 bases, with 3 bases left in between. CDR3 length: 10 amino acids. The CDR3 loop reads CSATDTEAFF. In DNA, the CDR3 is TGCAGTGCTACTGACACTGAAGCTTTCTTT.

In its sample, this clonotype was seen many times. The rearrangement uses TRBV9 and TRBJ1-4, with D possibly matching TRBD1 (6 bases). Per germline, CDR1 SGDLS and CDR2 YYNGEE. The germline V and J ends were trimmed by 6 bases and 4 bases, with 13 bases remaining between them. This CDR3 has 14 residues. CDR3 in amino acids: CASKGQPFNEKLFF. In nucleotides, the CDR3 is TGTGCCAGCAAAGGACAGCCCTTTAATGAAAAACTGTTTTTT.

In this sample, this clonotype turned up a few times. The CDR3 DNA follows: TGCAGCGTTGTGCAGGGTGGCTATGGCTACACCTTC. Translating gives CSVVQGGYGYTF. This chain uses TRBV29-1 with TRBJ1-2; tentatively, D is TRBD1 (5 bases). V was cut by 4 bases and J by 4 bases, with 10 bases left in between. The germline CDR1 and CDR2 sequences are SQVTM and ANQGSEA. The CDR3 contains 12 residues.

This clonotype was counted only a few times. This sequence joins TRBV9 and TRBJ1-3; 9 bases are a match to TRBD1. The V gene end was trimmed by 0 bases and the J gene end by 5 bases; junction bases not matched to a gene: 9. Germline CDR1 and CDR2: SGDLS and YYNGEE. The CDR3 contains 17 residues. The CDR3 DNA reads TGTGCCAGCAGCGTAGGATGGGGACAGGGATCCCGAAACACCATATATTTT. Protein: CASSVGWGQGSRNTIYF.

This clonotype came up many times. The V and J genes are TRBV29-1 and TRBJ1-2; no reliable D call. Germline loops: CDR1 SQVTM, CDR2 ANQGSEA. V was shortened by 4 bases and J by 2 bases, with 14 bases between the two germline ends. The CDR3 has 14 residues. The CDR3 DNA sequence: TGCAGCGTTGGGCGGGGATCCGGCAACTATGGCTACACCTTC. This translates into CSVGRGSGNYGYTF. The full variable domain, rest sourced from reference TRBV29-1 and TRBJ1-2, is SAVISQKPSRDICQRGTSLTIQCQVDSQVTMMFWYRQQPGQSLTLIATANQGSEATYESGFVIDKFPISRPNLTFSTLTVSNMSPEDSSIYLCSVGRGSGNYGYTFGSGTRLTVV.

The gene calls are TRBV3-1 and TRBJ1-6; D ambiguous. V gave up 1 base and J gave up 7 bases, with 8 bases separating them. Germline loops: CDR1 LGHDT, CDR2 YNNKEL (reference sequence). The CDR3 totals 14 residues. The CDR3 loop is CASSQVGRNSPLHF. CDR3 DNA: TGTGCCAGCAGCCAAGTGGGGAGAAATTCACCCCTCCACTTT.

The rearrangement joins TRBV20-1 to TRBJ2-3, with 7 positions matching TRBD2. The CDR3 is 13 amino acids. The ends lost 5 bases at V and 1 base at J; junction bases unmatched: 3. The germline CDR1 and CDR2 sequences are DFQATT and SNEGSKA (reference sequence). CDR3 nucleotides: TGCAGTGCTCTTACTAGCGGCACAGATACGCAGTATTTT. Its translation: CSALTSGTDTQYF.

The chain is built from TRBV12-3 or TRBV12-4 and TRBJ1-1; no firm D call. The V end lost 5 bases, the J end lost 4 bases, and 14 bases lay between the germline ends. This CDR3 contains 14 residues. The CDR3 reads CASSEHRDSTEAFF. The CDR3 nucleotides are TGTGCCAGCAGTGAACACCGAGATAGCACTGAAGCTTTCTTT.

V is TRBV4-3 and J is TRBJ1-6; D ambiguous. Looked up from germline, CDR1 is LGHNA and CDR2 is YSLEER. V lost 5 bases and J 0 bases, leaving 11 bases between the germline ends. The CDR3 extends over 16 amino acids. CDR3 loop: CASSWTAHSYNSPLHF. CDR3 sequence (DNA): TGCGCCAGCAGCTGGACGGCTCACTCCTATAATTCACCCCTCCACTTT.

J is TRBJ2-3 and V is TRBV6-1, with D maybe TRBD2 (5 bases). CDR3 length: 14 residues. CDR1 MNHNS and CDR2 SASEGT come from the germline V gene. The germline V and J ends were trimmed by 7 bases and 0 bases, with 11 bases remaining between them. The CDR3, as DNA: TGTGCCAGCACGGGCGGGCTGAGCACAGATACGCAGTATTTT. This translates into CASTGGLSTDTQYF.

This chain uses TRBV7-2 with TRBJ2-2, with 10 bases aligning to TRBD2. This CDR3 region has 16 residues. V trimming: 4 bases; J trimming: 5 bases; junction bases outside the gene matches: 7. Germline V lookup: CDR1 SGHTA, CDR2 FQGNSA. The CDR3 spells CASSSVGTSETGELFF. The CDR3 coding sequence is TGTGCCAGCAGCTCCGTAGGGACTAGCGAAACCGGGGAGCTGTTTTTT.

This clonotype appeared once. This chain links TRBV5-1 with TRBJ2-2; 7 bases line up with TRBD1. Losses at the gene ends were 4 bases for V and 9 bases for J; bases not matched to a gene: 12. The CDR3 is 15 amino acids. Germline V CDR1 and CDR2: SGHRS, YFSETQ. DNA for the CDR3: TGCGCCAGCAGCCAGGGACAGACCATAACCAGGGAGCTGTTTTTT. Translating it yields CASSQGQTITRELFF.

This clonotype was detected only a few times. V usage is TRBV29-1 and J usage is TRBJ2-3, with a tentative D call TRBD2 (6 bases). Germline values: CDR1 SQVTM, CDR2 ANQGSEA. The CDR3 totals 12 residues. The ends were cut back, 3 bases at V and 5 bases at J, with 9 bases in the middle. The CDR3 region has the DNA TGCAGCGTTGACAGACTAGGAGATACGCAGTATTTT. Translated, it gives CSVDRLGDTQYF.

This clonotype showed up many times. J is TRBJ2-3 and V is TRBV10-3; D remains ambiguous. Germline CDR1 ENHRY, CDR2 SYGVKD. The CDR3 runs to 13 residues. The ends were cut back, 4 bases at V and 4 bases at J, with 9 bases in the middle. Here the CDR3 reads CAISVASADTQYF. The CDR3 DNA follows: TGTGCCATCAGTGTAGCATCCGCAGATACGCAGTATTTT.

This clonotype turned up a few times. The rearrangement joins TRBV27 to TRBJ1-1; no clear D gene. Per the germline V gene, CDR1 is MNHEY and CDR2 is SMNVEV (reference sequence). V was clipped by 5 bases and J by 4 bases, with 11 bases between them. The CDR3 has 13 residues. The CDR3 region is CASSIIRGTEAFF. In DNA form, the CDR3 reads TGTGCCAGCAGTATCATCCGGGGCACTGAAGCTTTCTTT.

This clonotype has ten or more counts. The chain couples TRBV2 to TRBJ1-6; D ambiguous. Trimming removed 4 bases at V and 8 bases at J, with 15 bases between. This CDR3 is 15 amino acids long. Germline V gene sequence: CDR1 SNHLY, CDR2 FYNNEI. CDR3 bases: TGTGCCAGCAGTGGAACGGCCAGATTAGATTCACCCCTCCACTTT. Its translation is CASSGTARLDSPLHF.

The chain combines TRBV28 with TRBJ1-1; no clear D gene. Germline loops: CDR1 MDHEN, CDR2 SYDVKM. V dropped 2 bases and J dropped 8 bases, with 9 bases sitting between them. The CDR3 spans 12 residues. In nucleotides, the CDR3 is TGTGCCAGCAGTTTAGGGCTAACAGAAGCTTTCTTT. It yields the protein CASSLGLTEAFF.

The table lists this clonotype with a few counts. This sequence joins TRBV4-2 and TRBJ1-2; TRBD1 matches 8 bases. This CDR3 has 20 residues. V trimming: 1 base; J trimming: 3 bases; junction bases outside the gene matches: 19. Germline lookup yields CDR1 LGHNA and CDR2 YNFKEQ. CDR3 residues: CASSQGFSAGTGSWDYGYTF. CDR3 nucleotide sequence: TGTGCCAGCAGCCAAGGTTTTTCCGCGGGGACAGGCAGTTGGGACTATGGCTACACCTTC.

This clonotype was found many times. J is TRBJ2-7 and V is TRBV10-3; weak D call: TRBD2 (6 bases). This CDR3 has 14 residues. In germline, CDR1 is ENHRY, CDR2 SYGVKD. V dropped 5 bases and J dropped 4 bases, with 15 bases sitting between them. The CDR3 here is CAISRSGTVYEQYF. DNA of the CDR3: TGTGCCATCAGTAGATCCGGGACTGTTTACGAGCAGTACTTC.

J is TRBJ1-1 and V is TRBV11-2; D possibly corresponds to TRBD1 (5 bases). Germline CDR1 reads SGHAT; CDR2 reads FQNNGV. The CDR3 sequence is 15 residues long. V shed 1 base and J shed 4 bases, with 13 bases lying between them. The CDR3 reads CASSLVPGLGTEAFF. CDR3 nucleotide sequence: TGTGCCAGCAGCTTAGTTCCAGGGTTGGGCACTGAAGCTTTCTTT.

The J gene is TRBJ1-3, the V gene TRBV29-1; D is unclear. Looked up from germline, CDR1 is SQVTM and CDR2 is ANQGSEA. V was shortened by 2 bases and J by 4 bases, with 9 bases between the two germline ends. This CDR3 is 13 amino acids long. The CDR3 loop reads CSVESGSGNTIYF. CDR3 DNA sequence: TGCAGCGTTGAATCCGGGAGCGGAAACACCATATATTTT.

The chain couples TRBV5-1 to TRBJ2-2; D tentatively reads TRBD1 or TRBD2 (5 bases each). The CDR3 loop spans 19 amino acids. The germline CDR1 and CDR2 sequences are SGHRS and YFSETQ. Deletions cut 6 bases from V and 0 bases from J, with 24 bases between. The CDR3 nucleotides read TGCGCCAGCACCTGGACTCTTACAGGTTCCGCTACGAACACCGGGGAGCTGTTTTTT. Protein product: CASTWTLTGSATNTGELFF.

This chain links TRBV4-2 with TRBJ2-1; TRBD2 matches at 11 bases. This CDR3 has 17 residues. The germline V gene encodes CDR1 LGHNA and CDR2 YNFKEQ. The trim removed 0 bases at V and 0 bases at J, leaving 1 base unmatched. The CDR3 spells CASSQDTSGSSYNEQFF. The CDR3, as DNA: TGTGCCAGCAGCCAAGATACTAGCGGGAGCTCCTACAATGAGCAGTTCTTC.

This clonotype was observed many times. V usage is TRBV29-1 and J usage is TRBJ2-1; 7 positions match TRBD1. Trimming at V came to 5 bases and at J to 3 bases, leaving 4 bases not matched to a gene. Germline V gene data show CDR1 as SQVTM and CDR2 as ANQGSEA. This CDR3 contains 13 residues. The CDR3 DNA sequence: TGCAGCGTTTCGGCAGGGGGCTACAATGAGCAGTTCTTC. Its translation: CSVSAGGYNEQFF.

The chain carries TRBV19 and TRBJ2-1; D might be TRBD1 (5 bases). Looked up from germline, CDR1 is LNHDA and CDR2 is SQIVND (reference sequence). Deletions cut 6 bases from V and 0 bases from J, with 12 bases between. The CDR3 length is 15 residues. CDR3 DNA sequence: TGTGCCAGTAGAATTGACAGAGCCTCCTACAATGAGCAGTTCTTC. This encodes CASRIDRASYNEQFF.

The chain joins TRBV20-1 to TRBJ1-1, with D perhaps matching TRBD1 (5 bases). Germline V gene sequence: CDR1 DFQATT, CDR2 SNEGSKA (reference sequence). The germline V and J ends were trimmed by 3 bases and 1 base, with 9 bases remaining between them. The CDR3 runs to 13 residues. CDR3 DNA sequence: TGCAGTGCTAGTCAGGGAGGGAACACTGAAGCTTTCTTT. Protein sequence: CSASQGGNTEAFF.

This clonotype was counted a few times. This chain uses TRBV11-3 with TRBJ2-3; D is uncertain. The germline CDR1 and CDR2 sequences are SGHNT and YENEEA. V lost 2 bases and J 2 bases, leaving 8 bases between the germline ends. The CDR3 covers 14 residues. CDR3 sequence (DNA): TGTGCCAGCAGCTTACGTCATACCACAGATACGCAGTATTTT. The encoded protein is CASSLRHTTDTQYF. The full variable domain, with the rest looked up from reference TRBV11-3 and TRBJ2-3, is EAGVVQSPRYKIIEKKQPVAFWCNPISGHNTLYWYLQNLGQGPELLIRYENEEAVDDSQLPKDRFSAERLKGVDSTLKIQPAELGDSAVYLCASSLRHTTDTQYFGPGTRLTVL.

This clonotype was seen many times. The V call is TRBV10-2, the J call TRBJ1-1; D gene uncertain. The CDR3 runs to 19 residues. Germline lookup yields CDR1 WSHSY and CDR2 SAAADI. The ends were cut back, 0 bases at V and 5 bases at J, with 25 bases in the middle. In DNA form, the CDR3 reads TGCGCCAGCAGTGAGTCCAGATGGTGGGCGAATAGAGAAGAGACTGAAGCTTTCTTT. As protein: CASSESRWWANREETEAFF.